Below, one T cell receptor (beta chain) is given with its context. Antigen: not known. This specimen comes from a study of OX40 agonist ivuxolimab in advanced cancers. Study-wide points: At 0.1 to 3.0 mg/kg and by week 6, clonal expansion occurred in CD4+ and CD8+ blood T cells.

Method: immunoSEQ multiplex PCR; TCRdb's copy keeps in-frame clones and lacks some. Of under 25,000 clones listed, 68% are singletons. Germline V gene lookup returns CDR1 LNHDA and CDR2 SQIVND (reference sequence). The ends were cut back, 6 bases at V and 7 bases at J, with 16 bases in the middle. The CDR3 length is 14 residues. Sequenced material: CD4+ or CD8+ T cells sorted from blood, taken in a trial of the OX40 agonist ivuxolimab. This TCR derives from an adult with an advanced solid tumor such as melanoma, head and neck, liver or kidney cancer. The chain uses TRBV19 and TRBJ1-5; TRBD1 might be the D (6 bases). The DNA of the CDR3 is TGTGCCAGTAGCGAAGGGGGTTGGGGACAGCCCCAGCATTTT. Its translation: CASSEGGWGQPQHF. Looking up the rest from reference TRBV19 and TRBJ1-5 gives the full variable domain: DGGITQSPKYLFRKEGQNVTLSCEQNLNHDAMYWYRQDPGQGLRLIYYSQIVNDFQKGDIAEGYSVSREKKESFPLTVTSAQKNPTAFYLCASSEGGWGQPQHFGDGTRLSIL.